What follows are 13 T cell receptor beta chains derived from one specimen sequenced in a study of CD8 T cells in ankylosing spondylitis (dated by TCRdb to between 2016 and 2019). The protocol used for the library was 5' RACE. These reads were obtained on an Illumina HiSeq 2500. In-frame beta chains were kept once TCRdb had trimmed the public reads at Q25 with fastp and called clones with MiXCR. All rows with the same CDR3 protein become a single entry with the most common DNA and genes. The sample records hundreds of thousands of distinct CDR3 sequences, 12% of which are singletons. Approximately 0.46% of the sample is taken by the ten largest. Their target antigens are unknown. Findings and caveats that apply to the study as a whole: A TCR beta motif made up of eight highly homologous amino acid variants appeared to be characteristic of blood from ankylosing spondylitis patients.

Sequenced sample: blood, either unsorted or a sorted T cell fraction (not recorded which). The receptors originated from a male donor with ankylosing spondylitis.

This sequence joins TRBV7-9 and TRBJ2-5, with 9 bases matching TRBD1. The CDR3 length is 12 residues. Germline V CDR1 and CDR2: SEHNR, FQNEAQ (reference sequence). CDR3 coding DNA: TGTGCGATTGACAGGGGGGAGGAGACCCAGTACTTC. Protein product: CAIDRGEETQYF.

This clonotype was picked up a small number of times. The chain has TRBV24-1 and TRBJ2-3; TRBD2 agrees at 13 bases. Per germline, CDR1 KGHDR and CDR2 SFDVKD. Unmatched junction bases numbered 7, after V lost 5 bases and J lost 3 bases. The CDR3 extends over 17 amino acids. This chain's CDR3 is CATSGRGTSGATDTQYF. CDR3 DNA sequence: TGTGCCACCAGTGGCCGCGGGACTAGCGGGGCTACAGATACGCAGTATTTT.

This clonotype was seen at least ten times. The chain has TRBV28 and TRBJ2-7, with TRBD1 matching 7 bases. Trimming took 4 bases from V and 8 from J; bases not matched to a gene: 11. This CDR3 region has 14 residues. The V gene's germline CDR1 is MDHEN and CDR2 SYDVKM. For the CDR3, the DNA is TGTGCCAGCAGTTCCGGACAGGTGATCTCCCAGCAGTACTTC. As protein: CASSSGQVISQQYF.

Note on this clonotype: This clone may be a read error of a much larger clone one base away. The chain joins TRBV12-3 or TRBV12-4 to TRBJ1-2, with D hard to call. The length of the CDR3 is 14 residues. Trimming pared 3 bases from V and 0 bases from J, leaving 8 bases between. The CDR3: CASSFEAANYGYTF. In DNA, the CDR3 is TGTGCCAGCAGTTTCGAGGCAGCTAACTATGGCTACACCTTC.

This clonotype turned up a few times. The rearrangement joins TRBV7-2 to TRBJ1-4; D gene ambiguous. Trimming left V 3 bases short and J 1 base short, with 12 bases between. The CDR3 length is 16 residues. Germline assignment: CDR1 SGHTA and CDR2 FQGNSA. The CDR3 DNA reads as TGTGCCAGCAGCTTCCCGAGAGATGGAACTAATGAAAAACTGTTTTTT. This codes for CASSFPRDGTNEKLFF.

This clonotype was seen more than once but under ten times. The V and J genes are TRBV5-1 and TRBJ2-3, with a tentative D call TRBD1 (5 bases). This CDR3 spans 16 amino acids. Per the germline V gene, CDR1 is SGHRS and CDR2 is YFSETQ. V lost 0 bases, J lost 2 bases, and 13 bases lay in between. The CDR3 region is CASSLASDRYTDTQYF. In DNA, the CDR3 is TGCGCCAGCAGCTTGGCGAGTGACAGATACACAGATACGCAGTATTTT.

The rearrangement joins TRBV7-2 to TRBJ2-3; D unresolved. The CDR3 extends over 14 amino acids. V lost 7 bases and J lost 6, with 17 bases in between. Germline V gene lookup returns CDR1 SGHTA and CDR2 FQGNSA. CDR3 in DNA: TGTGCCAGCACCCCCTTGGGTCGTGAGGATACGCAGTATTTT. Amino acid sequence: CASTPLGREDTQYF.

V is TRBV4-3 and J is TRBJ2-2, with D hard to call. The CDR3 runs 14 residues. V lost 7 bases, J lost 0 bases, and 9 bases lay in between. Looked up from germline, CDR1 is LGHNA and CDR2 is YSLEER. CDR3 sequence (DNA): TGCGCCAGCACCGCCGGGCCGAACACCGGGGAGCTGTTTTTT. The encoded protein is CASTAGPNTGELFF.

The chain links TRBV6-2 or TRBV6-3 to TRBJ2-3, with TRBD2 matching 12 bases. J was trimmed by 1 base and V by 6 bases; bases with no gene match: 5. The CDR3 covers 16 residues. Germline values: CDR1 MNHEY, CDR2 SVGEGT. The CDR3 coding sequence is TGTGCCAGCAGGGTACGACTAGCGGGAGGCACAGATACGCAGTATTTT. It yields the protein CASRVRLAGGTDTQYF.

The rearrangement links TRBV5-1 to TRBJ1-1; no clear D gene. The CDR3 extends over 14 amino acids. CDR1 is SGHRS, CDR2 YFSETQ, per germline. Trimming left V 2 bases short and J 2 bases short, with 10 bases between. Here the CDR3 DNA reads TGCGCCAGCAGCTTATTGCCGGGCAACACTGAAGCTTTCTTT. This codes for CASSLLPGNTEAFF.

This clonotype was counted a few times. The chain combines TRBV20-1 with TRBJ2-7; D gene ambiguous. The germline gives CDR1 DFQATT, CDR2 SNEGSKA (reference sequence). The length of the CDR3 is 12 residues. Trimming removed 4 bases at V and 5 bases at J, with 12 bases between. The CDR3 bases are TGCAGTGCTAAGACGGGTCCCAACGAGCAGTACTTC. Its translation: CSAKTGPNEQYF.

The CDR3 protein is CAIRVSGRRSGANVLTF. The CDR3 DNA sequence: TGTGCCATCAGGGTCAGCGGGCGACGCTCTGGGGCCAACGTCCTGACTTTC. The chain joins TRBV10-3 to TRBJ2-6; possibly TRBD2 for D (6 bases). This CDR3 has 17 residues. Looked up from germline, CDR1 is ENHRY and CDR2 is SYGVKD. V was trimmed by 6 bases and J by 0 bases, leaving 15 bases between them.

The genes are TRBV4-3 and TRBJ1-1; D remains unclear. The germline gives CDR1 LGHNA, CDR2 YSLEER. The CDR3 is 16 amino acids. V was trimmed by 5 bases and J by 1 base, leaving 17 bases between them. CDR3 coding DNA: TGCGCCAGCAGCACGGACCCGGGAGCAGGGAACACTGAAGCTTTCTTT. Protein: CASSTDPGAGNTEAFF.